The 2 T cell receptor beta chains in this list originate from one sample, sequenced in a study of T cells after posttransplantation cyclophosphamide. Cells defined as naive were viable CD3+CD4+ or CD3+CD8+ and CCR7+CD45RA+CD45RO-CD95-CD27+CD28+. Clones were sequenced by immunoSEQ multiplex PCR, and TCRdb holds only the in-frame ones, with some missing. The table has 15,000 to 20,000 clones, 94% seen once. The sample taken for sequencing was naive CD4+ T cells sorted from blood. These receptor sequences come from a woman aged 45-60 years in good health and a related stem cell transplant donor.

The chain combines TRBV14 with TRBJ1-4, with 11 bases fitting TRBD1. The CDR3 totals 14 residues. The trim removed 5 bases at V and 8 bases at J, leaving 4 bases unmatched. In germline, CDR1 is SGHDN, CDR2 FVKESK. The CDR3 coding sequence is TGTGCCAGCAGCGACCGGGACAGGGGGGAAAAACTGTTTTTT. Protein sequence: CASSDRDRGEKLFF.

V usage is TRBV10-3 and J usage is TRBJ2-7; 14 bases are shared with TRBD2. V was clipped by 2 bases and J by 6 bases; unmatched bases: 15. The CDR3 consists of 19 residues. Per the germline V gene, CDR1 is ENHRY and CDR2 is SYGVKD. The DNA for the CDR3 is TGTGCCATCAGTGAGGGGGACAGCCTGGGACTAGCGGGAGTTACCGAGCAGTACTTC. Protein product: CAISEGDSLGLAGVTEQYF.